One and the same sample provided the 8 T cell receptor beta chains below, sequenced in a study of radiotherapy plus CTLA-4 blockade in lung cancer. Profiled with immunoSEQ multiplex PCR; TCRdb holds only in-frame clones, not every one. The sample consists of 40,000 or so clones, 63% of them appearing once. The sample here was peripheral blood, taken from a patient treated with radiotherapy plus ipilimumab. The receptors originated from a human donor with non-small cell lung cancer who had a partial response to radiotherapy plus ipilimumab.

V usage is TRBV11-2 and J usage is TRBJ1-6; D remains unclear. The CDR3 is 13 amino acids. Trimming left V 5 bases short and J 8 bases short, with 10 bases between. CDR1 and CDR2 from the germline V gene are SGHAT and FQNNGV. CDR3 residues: CASSANMDSPLHF. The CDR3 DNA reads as TGTGCCAGCAGCGCAAACATGGATTCACCCCTCCACTTT.

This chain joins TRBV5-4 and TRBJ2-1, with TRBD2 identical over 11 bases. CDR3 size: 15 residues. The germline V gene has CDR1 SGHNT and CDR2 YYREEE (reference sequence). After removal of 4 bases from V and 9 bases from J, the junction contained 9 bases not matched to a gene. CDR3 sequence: CASSAPSGGRSEQFF. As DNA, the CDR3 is TGTGCCAGCAGCGCTCCTAGCGGGGGGAGGAGTGAGCAGTTCTTC. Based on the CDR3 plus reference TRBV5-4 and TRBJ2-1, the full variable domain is ETGVTQSPTHLIKTRGQQVTLRCSSQSGHNTVSWYQQALGQGPQFIFQYYREEENGRGNFPPRFSGLQFPNYSSELNVNALELDDSALYLCASSAPSGGRSEQFFGPGTRLTVL.

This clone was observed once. The CDR3 coding sequence is TGTGCCACCAGCAGAGAGGGGGCAGGAGGCCAGCCCCAGCATTTT. Translated, it gives CATSREGAGGQPQHF. The chain links TRBV15 to TRBJ1-5; D possibly corresponds to TRBD1 (6 bases). V was shortened by 0 bases and J by 7 bases, with 13 bases between the two germline ends. In germline, CDR1 is LNHNV, CDR2 YYDKDF (reference sequence). The length of the CDR3 is 15 residues.

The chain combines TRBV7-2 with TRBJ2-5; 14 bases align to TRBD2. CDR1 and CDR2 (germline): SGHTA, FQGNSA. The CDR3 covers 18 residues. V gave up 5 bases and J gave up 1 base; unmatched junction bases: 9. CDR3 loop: CASSRLAGGLRAQETQYF. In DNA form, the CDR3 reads TGTGCCAGCAGCCGACTAGCGGGGGGGTTAAGGGCCCAAGAGACCCAGTACTTC.

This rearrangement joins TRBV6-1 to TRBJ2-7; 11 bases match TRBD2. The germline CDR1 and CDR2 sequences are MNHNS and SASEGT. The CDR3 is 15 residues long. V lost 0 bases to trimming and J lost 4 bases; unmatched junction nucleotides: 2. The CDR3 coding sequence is TGTGCCAGCAGTGAAGCGCTAGCGGGGGGTTACGAGCAGTACTTC. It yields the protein CASSEALAGGYEQYF.

The CDR3 sequence is CASSAGSLYEQYF. The CDR3 bases are TGTGCCAGCAGCGCCGGGTCCCTGTACGAGCAGTACTTC. The rearrangement joins TRBV7-9 to TRBJ2-7, with D unclear. Germline V gene sequence: CDR1 SEHNR, CDR2 FQNEAQ (reference sequence). The CDR3 sequence is 13 residues long. Trimming pared 5 bases from V and 4 bases from J, leaving 12 bases between.

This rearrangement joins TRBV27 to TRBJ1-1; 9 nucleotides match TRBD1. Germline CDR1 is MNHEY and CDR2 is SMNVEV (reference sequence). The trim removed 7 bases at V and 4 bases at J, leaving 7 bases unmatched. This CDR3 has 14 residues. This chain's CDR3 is CASNRRQGGTEAFF. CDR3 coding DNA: TGTGCCAGCAATCGGAGACAGGGGGGCACTGAAGCTTTCTTT.

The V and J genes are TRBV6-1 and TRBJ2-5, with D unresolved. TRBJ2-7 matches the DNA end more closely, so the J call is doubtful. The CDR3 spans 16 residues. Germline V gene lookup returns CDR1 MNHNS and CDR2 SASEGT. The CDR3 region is CASSEASRAGSYEQYF. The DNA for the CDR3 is TGTGCCAGCAGTGAAGCGAGTCGCGCAGGATCCTACGAGCAGTACTTC.